This is a list of T cell receptor beta chains from one sample in a study of shared clonotypes between healthy human individuals. Sequenced by immunoSEQ multiplex PCR; TCRdb stores in-frame clones only, minus some. The repertoire includes over 800,000 clones, nearly 95% of them detected once, and 24% sits in the top ten. What was sequenced was naive CD8+ T cells sorted from blood. These receptor sequences come from a man aged 25 to 40 in good health. The CDR3 runs from the conserved cysteine through the conserved F or W. The D gene is left open where the match is weak. The size entry is marked missing in some rows and otherwise reads once, few, many or a size class.

TRBV19	NA	TRBJ1-5	TRBD1	CASSIPRRQGGNQPQHF	TGTGCCAGTAGTATCCCCCGCCGACAGGGTGGCAATCAGCCCCAGCATTTT
TRBV2	once	TRBJ2-1	TRBD2	CASSLAGASNEQFF	TGTGCCAGCTCACTAGCGGGAGCCTCCAATGAGCAGTTCTTC
TRBV7-6	once	TRBJ1-1	TRBD1	CASSSPGGRRTEAFF	TGTGCCAGCAGTTCGCCAGGGGGAAGGCGAACTGAAGCTTTCTTT
TRBV4-1	NA	TRBJ1-2	NA	CASSLDTQANYGYTF	TGCGCCAGCAGCCTTGATACACAGGCTAACTATGGCTACACCTTC
TRBV27	NA	TRBJ1-1	NA	CASSYSRGRTEAFF	TGTGCCAGCAGTTACTCACGTGGGAGGACTGAAGCTTTCTTT
TRBV7-9	NA	TRBJ2-2	NA	CASYILVGQNTGELFF	TGTGCCAGCTATATTTTGGTGGGACAGAACACCGGGGAGCTGTTTTTT
TRBV30	NA	TRBJ2-2	NA	CAWTQAGNTGELFF	TGTGCCTGGACGCAGGCGGGTAACACCGGGGAGCTGTTTTTT
TRBV6-4	NA	TRBJ2-1	NA	CASSDSSGAPHNEQFF	TGTGCCAGCAGTGACTCGTCGGGGGCCCCTCACAATGAGCAGTTCTTC
TRBV7-9	NA	TRBJ2-5	NA	CASSLLARGKQETQYF	TGTGCCAGCAGCTTATTAGCCAGGGGAAAGCAAGAGACCCAGTACTTC
TRBV6-1	NA	TRBJ1-5	NA	CASSDFGSNQPQHF	TGTGCCAGCAGTGACTTTGGCAGCAATCAGCCCCAGCATTTT
TRBV18	NA	TRBJ2-3	TRBD2	CASSPRTSGLIGDTQYF	TGTGCCAGCTCACCTCGGACTAGCGGTTTAATTGGGGATACGCAGTATTTT
TRBV7-2	NA	TRBJ2-7	NA	CASSPLAAGPYEQYF	TGTGCCAGCAGCCCGTTGGCAGCGGGCCCCTACGAGCAGTACTTC
TRBV27	NA	TRBJ2-5	TRBD1	CASSPEQGAVRETQYF	TGTGCCAGCAGTCCTGAACAGGGGGCGGTAAGAGAGACCCAGTACTTC
TRBV6-1	NA	TRBJ2-3	TRBD2	CASSEELAGGYTDTQYF	TGTGCCAGCAGTGAAGAACTAGCGGGAGGATACACAGATACGCAGTATTTT
TRBV7-9	once	TRBJ2-2	TRBD2	CASSLAASGPTGELFF	TGTGCCAGCAGCTTAGCGGCTAGCGGTCCCACCGGGGAGCTGTTTTTT
TRBV29-1	once	TRBJ2-7	TRBD1	CSVRTGGSYEQYF	TGCAGCGTAAGGACAGGGGGAAGCTACGAGCAGTACTTC
TRBV4-3	NA	TRBJ2-3	TRBD2	CASSLGTSGIDTQYF	TGCGCCAGCAGCCTAGGGACTAGCGGGATTGATACGCAGTATTTT
TRBV7-9	NA	TRBJ1-5	NA	CASSLGSQPQHF	TGTGCCAGCAGCTTAGGAAGTCAGCCCCAGCATTTT
TRBV15	NA	TRBJ2-7	TRBD2	CATSRETSGGTYEQYF	TGTGCCACCAGCAGAGAGACCAGCGGGGGCACCTACGAGCAGTACTTC
TRBV7-2	once	TRBJ2-1	NA	CASSFTGSPYNEQFF	TGTGCCAGCAGCTTTACAGGTTCTCCCTACAATGAGCAGTTCTTC
TRBV27	NA	TRBJ2-2	TRBD1	CASSDRGGQTNTGELFF	TGTGCCAGCAGTGACAGAGGGGGCCAGACGAACACCGGGGAGCTGTTTTTT
TRBV4-1	NA	TRBJ1-2	NA	CASSQEPVNYGYTF	TGCGCCAGCAGCCAAGAACCAGTTAACTATGGCTACACCTTC
TRBV29-1	NA	TRBJ2-7	NA	CSVEAQGTYEQYF	TGCAGCGTTGAAGCTCAGGGAACCTACGAGCAGTACTTC
TRBV2	NA	TRBJ2-5	NA	CASSEAGGRETQYF	TGTGCCAGCAGTGAAGCGGGAGGTCGGGAGACCCAGTACTTC
TRBV7-9	NA	TRBJ1-4	NA	CASSLVVRGSEKLFF	TGTGCCAGCAGCTTGGTAGTCAGGGGTTCAGAAAAACTGTTTTTT
TRBV5-5	once	TRBJ1-5	NA	CASSFNGGGQPQHF	TGTGCCAGCAGCTTTAATGGGGGCGGACAGCCCCAGCATTTT
TRBV28	NA	TRBJ2-5	NA	CASSRTLGAQETQYF	TGTGCCAGCAGTCGGACCCTAGGGGCCCAAGAGACCCAGTACTTC
TRBV7-9	NA	TRBJ2-7	TRBD2	CASSIRGLAGDSYEQYF	TGTGCCAGCAGCATCCGAGGACTAGCGGGGGACTCCTACGAGCAGTACTTC
TRBV28	NA	TRBJ2-6	NA	CASIGRHSGANVLTF	TGTGCCAGCATAGGGCGGCACTCTGGGGCCAACGTCCTGACTTTC
TRBV4-1	NA	TRBJ2-7	NA	CASSQDSSGRDMSYEQYF	TGCGCCAGCAGCCAAGATTCGTCGGGACGGGATATGTCCTACGAGCAGTACTTC
TRBV10-3	once	TRBJ2-1	TRBD2	CAITQRGAGSYNEQFF	TGTGCCATCACCCAGCGGGGGGCCGGATCCTACAATGAGCAGTTCTTC
TRBV29-1	NA	TRBJ2-7	TRBD1	CSALSGTGGYEQYF	TGCAGCGCCCTCTCCGGGACAGGGGGCTACGAGCAGTACTTC
TRBV28	NA	TRBJ1-1	NA	CASSLNFDREAFF	TGTGCCAGCAGTTTAAATTTCGACAGGGAAGCTTTCTTT
TRBV5-6	NA	TRBJ1-1	TRBD1	CASSSGGLDTEAFF	TGTGCCAGCAGCTCAGGGGGATTGGACACTGAAGCTTTCTTT
TRBV14	NA	TRBJ1-2	NA	CASSQDPGGGGYTF	TGTGCCAGCAGCCAAGATCCGGGGGGCGGTGGCTACACCTTC
TRBV12-2	once	TRBJ2-7	NA	CASRLAKYRAGGSSYEQYF	TGTGCAAGTCGCTTAGCGAAGTATCGTGCGGGAGGGTCCTCCTACGAGCAGTACTTC
TRBV5-5	NA	TRBJ2-7	NA	CASSLDFSVYEQYF	TGTGCCAGCAGCTTGGATTTTTCGGTGTACGAGCAGTACTTC
TRBV27	NA	TRBJ2-7	NA	CASSFSRGAVGYEQYF	TGTGCCAGCAGTTTCTCTCGTGGGGCAGTTGGTTACGAGCAGTACTTC
TRBV28	once	TRBJ2-3	TRBD1	CASSPGGSDTQYF	TGTGCCAGCAGTCCAGGGGGCTCGGATACGCAGTATTTT
TRBV19	NA	TRBJ2-1	TRBD1	CASSKGQVHEQFF	TGTGCCAGTAGTAAAGGACAGGTCCATGAGCAGTTCTTC
TRBV28	few	TRBJ2-2	NA	CASSLTTNTGELFF	TGTGCCAGCAGTCTAACAACGAACACCGGGGAGCTGTTTTTT
TRBV28	NA	TRBJ2-1	NA	CASSFWGEYNEQFF	TGTGCCAGCAGTTTTTGGGGGGAATACAATGAGCAGTTCTTC
TRBV7-2	few	TRBJ2-3	NA	CASSVLGGITDTQYF	TGTGCCAGCAGCGTACTAGGCGGGATCACAGATACGCAGTATTTT
TRBV11-2	NA	TRBJ1-2	TRBD1	CASSQTGDYGYTF	TGTGCCAGCAGCCAGACAGGGGACTATGGCTACACCTTC
TRBV2	NA	TRBJ2-7	TRBD1	CASGMDRGGYEQYF	TGTGCCAGCGGGATGGACAGGGGAGGCTACGAGCAGTACTTC
TRBV7-3	NA	TRBJ2-2	NA	CASSLSHSRAGTGELFF	TGTGCCAGCAGCTTATCCCATTCGAGGGCGGGCACCGGGGAGCTGTTTTTT
TRBV6-5	NA	TRBJ2-2	TRBD1	CASRQGAGELFF	TGTGCCAGCAGACAGGGGGCCGGGGAGCTGTTTTTT
TRBV7-8	few	TRBJ1-5	NA	CASSYWDAGQPQHF	TGTGCCAGCAGCTACTGGGACGCGGGACAGCCCCAGCATTTT
TRBV27	NA	TRBJ2-5	NA	CASSLGGAYKETQYF	TGTGCCAGCAGTTTAGGAGGTGCCTACAAAGAGACCCAGTACTTC
TRBV7-9	NA	TRBJ2-7	NA	CASSFGEQYF	TGTGCCAGCAGCTTCGGCGAGCAGTACTTC
TRBV5-1	NA	TRBJ2-3	NA	CASSISGTSKLTDTQYF	TGCGCCAGCAGCATCTCAGGGACTTCCAAACTCACAGATACGCAGTATTTT